Sequencing of this TCR beta chain was carried out in a study of cytomegalovirus exposure and HLA in healthy donors. Primers included in the PCR were 60 Vbeta and 13 Jbeta primers. Generated by immunoSEQ multiplex PCR, the TCRdb table keeps only in-frame clones and is missing some. The sample records some 130,000 clones, 70% to 85% being singletons. Per the germline V gene, CDR1 is SGHNT and CDR2 is YYREEE (reference sequence). With 3 bases removed from V and 3 bases from J, the gap between germline ends came to 4 bases. This CDR3 is 11 amino acids long. The source of this sequence is a male donor in good health and CMV-seropositive. The sample comprised PBMCs. The rearrangement uses TRBV5-4 and TRBJ2-7, with no clear D. Here the CDR3 reads CASSYGYEQYF. The CDR3 DNA is TGTGCCAGCAGCTACGGCTACGAGCAGTACTTC.